This T cell receptor beta chain was obtained from a study of T cells in Graves' hyperthyroidism and ophthalmopathy (dated by TCRdb to the late 2010s). Looking at the study overall: Peripheral blood samples were taken at initial diagnosis, before any treatment was given. Whether ophthalmopathy could be predicted prospectively was tested in an independent validation cohort made up of 18 hyperthyroidism patients plus 17 patients who later progressed to ophthalmopathy. After sampling, hyperthyroidism patients received methimazole starting at 30 mg daily, and ophthalmopathy patients received high-dose intravenous methylprednisolone. Thyroid tissue and blood T-cell repertoires from more than 5 Graves' hyperthyroidism patients were also compared in the study. The 85 to 100 discovery patients were divided at random into training and test sets in a 7:3 ratio. TCR Vbeta CDR3 sequencing of 130 to 150 peripheral blood samples (over 40 ophthalmopathy, some 75 hyperthyroidism and about 17 progressor patients) is reported in the paper. TCR V-J signatures able to tell the groups apart were searched for in a discovery cohort of 90 to 100 patients, of whom fewer than 45 had Graves' ophthalmopathy and around 56 had stable Graves' hyperthyroidism.

Moderately to severely active disease, a Clinical Activity Score of at least 3, a NOSPECS grade of at least 4, and a duration under 3 months were present in ophthalmopathy patients. Patients with uncontrolled infections, other autoimmune diseases, pregnancy or lactation were excluded. Diagnoses relied on clinical symptoms, serum thyroxine and TRAb, thyroid ultrasound and orbital computed tomography. PBMCs were isolated from more than 9 ml of fresh peripheral blood by Ficoll-Paque density gradient centrifugation. Trizol reagent was used to extract total RNA, and RNA quality was then checked on an Agilent 2100 Bioanalyzer. A few counts support this clonotype. Which antigen it targets is not known. Base quality data are lacking; no much larger clone is found one base away. The TCR beta CDR3 regions were amplified from RNA transcripts. The TCR CDR3 was subjected to a first round of RT-PCR using the HTBI primer set and the Qiagen OneStep RT-PCR kit. A second multiplex PCR round built the libraries, followed by size selection and purification. The libraries were sequenced on an Illumina HiSeq2000 using paired-end 100 bp reads. The paper's data handling went like this. Raw data were processed with SOAPnuke, discarding reads with adapters, uncalled bases, mean Phred below 15, or no exact constant-primer or identifier match. High-quality paired reads were merged using COPE v1.2.5, and each unique nucleotide sequence was defined as a clonotype. MiTCR v1.1 was used to align clonotypes to the IMGT TRBV, TRBD and TRBJ reference segments. Analysis was restricted to V-J combinations with a frequency above 0.0001, which covered 99.2% of repertoires. A TCS score was defined as the ratio between F50 (clonal expansion) and ExV (chaos), using BLOSUM62-based TCRdist between CDR3 peptides within each V-J. Welch's t-statistics and random forest reduced fewer than 600 V-J features to under 15, which were used in a naive Bayes classifier (R e1071). TCRdb handled the public reads itself, with Q25 trimming in fastp and clone calling in MiXCR, and kept productive beta chains. Rows with one shared CDR3 protein collapse into an entry with the most common genes and DNA. The V and J calls and clone size come from TCRdb's table, not from the authors' own analysis. The sample data list hundreds of thousands of distinct CDR3 sequences, and approximately 22% of these were observed just once. The ten most abundant clones make up under 55% of the sample.

Cut back by 5 bases and 7 bases, the V and J ends lie 17 bases apart. The germline V gene supplies CDR1 SGHAT and CDR2 FQNNGV. The CDR3 goes from the cysteine to the phenylalanine over 14 residues. Here the CDR3 DNA is all that survives: 42 bases in frame from base 1. General findings and caveats noted by the study authors: In validation, the model predicted progression to ophthalmopathy with around 71% sensitivity and 72% to 85% specificity, a median of around six months before onset. Most expanded thyroid clonotypes (frequency above 0.001) were also detected in blood, suggesting blood repertoires may reflect thyroid immune responses. A 13 V-J signature model separated ophthalmopathy from stable hyperthyroidism, with approximately 87% sensitivity and roughly 81% specificity in cross-validation and 80%/75% in testing. No statistical method was used to set the sample size in advance, and investigators knew the group allocation.

Input material: blood. The source is a woman aged 70-85 years with Graves' ophthalmopathy. The V and J genes are TRBV11-2 and TRBJ1-2; TRBD1 is a possible D gene, resting on 6 matching bases. The encoded CDR3 is CASSHNRVEFGYTF. The nucleotide sequence reads TGTGCCAGCAGCCACAACAGGGTAGAGTTTGGCTACACCTTC.